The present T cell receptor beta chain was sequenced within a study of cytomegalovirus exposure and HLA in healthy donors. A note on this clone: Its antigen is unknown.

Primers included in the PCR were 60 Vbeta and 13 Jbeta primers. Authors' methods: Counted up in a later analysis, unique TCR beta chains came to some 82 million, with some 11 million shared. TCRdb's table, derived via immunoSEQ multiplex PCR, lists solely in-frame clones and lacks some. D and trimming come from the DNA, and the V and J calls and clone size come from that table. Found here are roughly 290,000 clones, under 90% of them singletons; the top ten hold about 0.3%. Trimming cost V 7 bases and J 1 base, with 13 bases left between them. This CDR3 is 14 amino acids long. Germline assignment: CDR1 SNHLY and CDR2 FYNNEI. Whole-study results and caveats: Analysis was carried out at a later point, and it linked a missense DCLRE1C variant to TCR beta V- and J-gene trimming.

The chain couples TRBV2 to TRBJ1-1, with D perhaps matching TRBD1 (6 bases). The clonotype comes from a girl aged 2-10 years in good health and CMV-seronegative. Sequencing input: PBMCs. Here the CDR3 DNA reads TGTGCCAGCACAGTCAGACAGGAGAACACTGAAGCTTTCTTT. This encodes CASTVRQENTEAFF.